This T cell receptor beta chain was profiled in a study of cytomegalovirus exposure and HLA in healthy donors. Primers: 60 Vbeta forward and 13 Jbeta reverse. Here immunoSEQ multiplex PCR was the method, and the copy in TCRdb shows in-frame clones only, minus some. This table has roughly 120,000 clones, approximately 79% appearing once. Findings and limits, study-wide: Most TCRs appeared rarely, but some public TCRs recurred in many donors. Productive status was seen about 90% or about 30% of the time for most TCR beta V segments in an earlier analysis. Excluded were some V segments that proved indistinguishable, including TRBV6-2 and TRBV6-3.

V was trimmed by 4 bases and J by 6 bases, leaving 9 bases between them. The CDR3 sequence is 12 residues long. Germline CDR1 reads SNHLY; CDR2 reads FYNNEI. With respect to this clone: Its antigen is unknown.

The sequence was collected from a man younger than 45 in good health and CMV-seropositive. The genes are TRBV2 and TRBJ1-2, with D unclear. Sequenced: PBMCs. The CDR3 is CASSVASNGYTF. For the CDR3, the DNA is TGTGCCAGCAGTGTTGCGAGTAATGGCTACACCTTC.